The subject of this entry is one TCR beta chain. Its antigen is still unknown. Per-nucleotide qualities are absent, and no much larger clonotype sits a single base away. TCR CDR3 regions were amplified from genomic DNA by multiplex PCR using the deep immunoSEQ assay. For each cell subset, the extracted genomic DNA was distributed evenly across all wells of several immunoSEQ 96-well plates, and each plate served as one replicate. For sorted subsets, about 200 ng genomic DNA, equal to some 28,000 T cell genomes, was loaded into each replicate PCR. Purified libraries were measured with a Qubit 3.0 fluorometer, size-checked on a Bioanalyzer 2100, and measured again with the KAPA Library Quantification kit. Every immunoSEQ 96-well plate was sequenced on a dedicated single-read 150-cycle Illumina NextSeq 550 flow cell. Per the authors' processing: Because only junctional sequences without quality scores were contained in the immunoSEQ output, filtering matching that applied to full-length reads could not be performed. Sequences were annotated with PyIR, a Python wrapper for IgBLAST v1.9, using IMGT germline references to assign V/J genes and CDR3. Reads were removed for weak V/J assignments (E-value above 1e-6), missing CDR3, stop codons, out-of-frame junctions, or ambiguous translated residues. V3J clonotypes were defined as sequences sharing the same inferred V gene, J gene, and CDR3 amino acid sequence. Percentage overlap between repertoires was computed as shared unique clonotypes divided by the size of the smaller repertoire. RTK rarefaction, the Chao1 estimator, and Recon v2.1 estimates of unobserved clonotypes were used to assess repertoire richness. For all TCRbeta clonotypes obtained by the gDNA method from a handful of donors, generation probabilities were computed with OLGA. What TCRdb holds here is the immuneACCESS table cut down to in-frame rearrangements. Part of the clones is not present; checked against another copy, under half of the missing clones reflect an unresolved V gene, and the others are unexplained. D and trimming were read from the DNA, whereas the V and J calls and clone size are those reported in that table. Within this sample are 2 million to 2.5 million clones, with roughly 95% of them counted one time only. In total, the top ten clones hold around 0.13% of the sample.

The donors were healthy, HIV-negative adults with no recently reported acute infections or vaccinations. Only Caucasian adults living in Nashville, Tennessee, USA were represented among the donors. CD4+ T cells were enriched by magnetic negative selection, after which naive cells were positively selected on CD45RA and the negative fraction was taken as the memory subset. Blood was obtained by leukapheresis, after which PBMCs were separated by Ficoll-Histopaque density gradient centrifugation and cryopreserved in liquid nitrogen vapor phase. Purity and quantity of every magnetically sorted T cell population were checked by analytical flow cytometry. From each sorted fraction, genomic DNA was isolated and quantified by UV absorbance on a Nanodrop 2000c. The data belong to a study of shared clonotypes between healthy human individuals (dated by TCRdb to the early 2020s). For context, the study as a whole: A few men and a couple of women, aged 18 to 49 years, made up the cohort. For each donor, three plates each were used for CD4 naive and CD4 memory, two plates were used for CD8 naive, and one plate was used for CD8 memory. The study deeply sequenced blood TCR repertoires of about 5 healthy adults to estimate repertoire size and the extent of clonotype sharing between individuals. Different laboratories and diverse techniques were used to prepare libraries and sequence TCR repertoires, to increase sequencing depth and limit assay-specific biases. Each donor's leukapheresis produced roughly between about 0.8 and 8.9 billion PBMCs. What the authors observed across the whole study: Larger estimated clonotype richness was generally found for naive subsets than for memory subsets. Approximately 5% of naive CD4, 3% to 3.5% of naive CD8, around 2.3% of memory CD4, and over 0.35% of memory CD8 clonotypes were shared across several donors. Rarefaction of sorted-subset datasets indicated incomplete sequencing despite the large sequencing depth. Sampling was restricted to blood, and TCR repertoires in tissues likely differ from the TCR repertoires found in blood. Based on pairwise subsampling, the degree of clonotype sharing among donors was expected to be affected by sequencing depth. Because the study included a small number of donors, the genetic and exposure-history diversity represented was limited. Compared with non-shared clonotypes, clonotypes shared by all four sorted-subset donors had higher generation probabilities.

Sample: naive CD4+ T cells sorted from blood. The sample's cell subset or site label is to be understood as: CD45RA+ positively selected. The clonotype comes from a man younger than 30 in good health.

The CDR3 region has the sequence CASSYSASGAINEQFF. The nucleotide sequence is TGTGCCAGCAGTTACTCGGCTAGCGGAGCTATTAATGAGCAGTTCTTC. The V gene is TRBV6-5 and the J gene is TRBJ2-1, and TRBD2 aligns with 7 junction nucleotides. The CDR3 goes from the cysteine to the phenylalanine over 16 residues. The CDR3 DNA has 48 bases and is translated from base 1. The germline V gene gives CDR1 as MNHEY and CDR2 as SVGAGI. At the junction V is shortened by 0 bases and J by 7 bases; bases outside the gene matches: 9.